Below, one TCR beta chain is given with its context. Antigen unknown. TCRdb keeps only in-frame clones here, not all; method: immunoSEQ multiplex PCR. Among some 170,000 clones listed, roughly 83% were seen once. This sample is part of a study of cytomegalovirus exposure and HLA in healthy donors. Findings and caveats of the study: Rare TCR sequences predominated, though certain public TCRs were found in many donors.

The origin of this receptor is a man between 25 and 39 years old in good health and CMV-seropositive. The material sequenced was PBMCs.

CDR3 loop: CASSLSGSSYEQYF. CDR3 DNA sequence: TGTGCCAGCAGCCTAAGCGGGAGCTCCTACGAGCAGTACTTC. The V gene is TRBV5-4, the J gene TRBJ2-7; 8 nucleotides match TRBD2. This CDR3 comprises 14 residues. Trimming removed 4 bases from V and 0 bases from J; junction bases left unmatched: 3. CDR1 is SGHNT, CDR2 YYREEE, per germline (reference sequence).